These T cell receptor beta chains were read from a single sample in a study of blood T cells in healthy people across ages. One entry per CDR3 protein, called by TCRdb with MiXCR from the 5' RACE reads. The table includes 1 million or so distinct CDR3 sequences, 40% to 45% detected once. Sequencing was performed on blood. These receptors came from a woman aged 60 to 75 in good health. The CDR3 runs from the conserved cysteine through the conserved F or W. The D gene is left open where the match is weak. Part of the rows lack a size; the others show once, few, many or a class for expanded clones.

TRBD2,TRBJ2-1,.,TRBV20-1,CSAARDSGRANEQFF,TGCAGTGCTGCGAGGGACAGCGGGAGGGCGAATGAGCAGTTCTTC
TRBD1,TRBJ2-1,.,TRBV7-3,CASSLLERPGTEYNEQFF,TGTGCCAGCAGCTTGCTCGAACGGCCCGGGACAGAGTACAATGAGCAGTTCTTC
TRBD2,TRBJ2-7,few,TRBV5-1,CASGTPIGLAGAYEQYF,TGCGCCAGCGGAACCCCCATCGGACTAGCTGGGGCATACGAGCAGTACTTC
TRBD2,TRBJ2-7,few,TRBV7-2,CASSWTSGRRDEQYF,TGTGCCAGCAGCTGGACTAGCGGGAGGAGGGACGAGCAGTACTTC
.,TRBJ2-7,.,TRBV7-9,CASSLVVPREQYF,TGTGCCAGCAGCTTAGTGGTCCCTCGTGAGCAGTACTTC
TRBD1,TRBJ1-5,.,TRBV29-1,CSVETGMNQPQHF,TGCAGCGTAGAGACAGGGATGAATCAGCCCCAGCATTTT
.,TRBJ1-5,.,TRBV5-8,CASSLADPPQHF,TGTGCCAGCAGCTTGGCCGATCCGCCCCAGCATTTT
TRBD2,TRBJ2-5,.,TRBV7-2,CASSLASSGRVYEQYF,TGTGCCAGCAGCTTAGCGTCGAGCGGGAGGGTGTATGAGCAGTACTTC
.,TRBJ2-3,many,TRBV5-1,CASSKTSSTDTQYF,TGCGCCAGCAGCAAGACCTCTAGCACAGATACGCAGTATTTT
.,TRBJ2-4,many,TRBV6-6,CASSYSRENIQYF,TGTGCCAGCAGTTATTCACGGGAAAACATTCAGTACTTC
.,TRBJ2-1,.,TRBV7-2,CASSLKGPSSYNEQFF,TGTGCCAGCAGCTTAAAGGGCCCTAGCTCCTACAATGAGCAGTTCTTC
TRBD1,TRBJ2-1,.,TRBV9,CASSVVTGGVEQFF,TGTGCCAGCAGCGTAGTTACAGGGGGTGTTGAGCAGTTCTTC
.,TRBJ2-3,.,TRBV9,CASSVRAIPDTQYF,TGTGCCAGCAGCGTACGGGCAATTCCAGATACGCAGTATTTT
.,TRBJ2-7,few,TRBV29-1,CSVEPGGSYEQYF,TGCAGCGTTGAGCCAGGGGGGTCCTACGAGCAGTACTTC
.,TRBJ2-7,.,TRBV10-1,CASGDSIYEQYF,TGCGCCAGCGGAGACAGTATCTACGAGCAGTACTTC